This is a list of T cell receptor beta chains from one sample in a study of T cells in Graves' hyperthyroidism and ophthalmopathy. One entry per CDR3 protein results from TCRdb running MiXCR on the multiplex PCR reads. The data show 700,000 or so distinct CDR3 sequences, about 17% seen once. Sequencing input: blood. These TCRs come from a man younger than 35 with Graves' hyperthyroidism. CDR3s include the opening cysteine and the closing phenylalanine or tryptophan. Each record gives: J gene, V gene, CDR3 length, clone size, D gene, CDR3 DNA, CDR3 protein. The D gene is left open where the match is weak. Only part of the rows carry a size: once, few, many, or a class if the clone is expanded.

J gene: TRBJ2-7
V gene: TRBV6-2/TRBV6-3
CDR3 length: 14
clone size: many
D gene: NA
CDR3 DNA: TGTGCCAGCAGTTACTCGGGAGTTCCCTACGAGCAGTACTTC
CDR3 protein: CASSYSGVPYEQYF

J gene: TRBJ1-5
V gene: TRBV20-1
CDR3 length: 13
clone size: many
D gene: TRBD1
CDR3 DNA: TGCAGTGCCCCAGGACAGGGTCAATCAGCCCAGCATTTT
CDR3 protein: CSAPGQGQSAQHF

J gene: TRBJ2-5
V gene: TRBV7-2
CDR3 length: 16
clone size: NA
D gene: NA
CDR3 DNA: TGTGCCAGCAGCTTAAGGCCAGCGGGTGCCCAAGAGACCCAGTACTTC
CDR3 protein: CASSLRPAGAQETQYF

J gene: TRBJ2-7
V gene: TRBV27
CDR3 length: 14
clone size: many
D gene: TRBD2
CDR3 DNA: TGTGCCAGCAGTTTAGCGGGAGCGACCTACGAGCAGTACTTC
CDR3 protein: CASSLAGATYEQYF

J gene: TRBJ2-2
V gene: TRBV6-1
CDR3 length: 14
clone size: few
D gene: NA
CDR3 DNA: TGTGCCAGCAGTTATGACAGAAACACCGGGGAGCTGTTTTTT
CDR3 protein: CASSYDRNTGELFF

J gene: TRBJ2-2
V gene: TRBV5-1
CDR3 length: 14
clone size: NA
D gene: NA
CDR3 DNA: TGCGCCAGCAGCTTGAGGCAGAACACCGGGGAGCTGTCTTTT
CDR3 protein: CASSLRQNTGELSF

J gene: TRBJ2-1
V gene: TRBV5-6
CDR3 length: 18
clone size: few
D gene: TRBD2
CDR3 DNA: TGTGCCAGCAGCTCTCCAACAACTAGCGAGCCCGGGGACAATGAGCAGTTCTTC
CDR3 protein: CASSSPTTSEPGDNEQFF

J gene: TRBJ1-2
V gene: TRBV9
CDR3 length: 13
clone size: NA
D gene: TRBD1
CDR3 DNA: TGTGCCAGCAGACAGGGGGTGAACTATGGCTACACCTTC
CDR3 protein: CASRQGVNYGYTF

J gene: TRBJ2-7
V gene: TRBV9
CDR3 length: 17
clone size: NA
D gene: TRBD1
CDR3 DNA: TGTGCCAGCAGCCTCAGTTCCGGGACAGGGGGCTCCTACGAGCAGTACTTC
CDR3 protein: CASSLSSGTGGSYEQYF

J gene: TRBJ1-1
V gene: TRBV3-1
CDR3 length: 15
clone size: NA
D gene: TRBD1
CDR3 DNA: TGTGCCAGCAGCCATCGGACAGGGGGTAGGACTGAAGCTTTCTTT
CDR3 protein: CASSHRTGGRTEAFF